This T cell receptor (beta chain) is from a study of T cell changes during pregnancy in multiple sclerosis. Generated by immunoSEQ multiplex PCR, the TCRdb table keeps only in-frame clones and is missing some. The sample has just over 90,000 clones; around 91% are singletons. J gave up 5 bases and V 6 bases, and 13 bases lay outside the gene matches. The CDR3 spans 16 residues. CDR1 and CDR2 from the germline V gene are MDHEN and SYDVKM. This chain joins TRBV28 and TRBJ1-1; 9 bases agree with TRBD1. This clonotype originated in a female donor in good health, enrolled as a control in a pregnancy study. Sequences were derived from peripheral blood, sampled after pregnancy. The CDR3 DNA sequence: TGTGCCAGCAGCCACGGAAACAGGGGGCGGGAAACTGAAGCTTTCTTT. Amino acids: CASSHGNRGRETEAFF.